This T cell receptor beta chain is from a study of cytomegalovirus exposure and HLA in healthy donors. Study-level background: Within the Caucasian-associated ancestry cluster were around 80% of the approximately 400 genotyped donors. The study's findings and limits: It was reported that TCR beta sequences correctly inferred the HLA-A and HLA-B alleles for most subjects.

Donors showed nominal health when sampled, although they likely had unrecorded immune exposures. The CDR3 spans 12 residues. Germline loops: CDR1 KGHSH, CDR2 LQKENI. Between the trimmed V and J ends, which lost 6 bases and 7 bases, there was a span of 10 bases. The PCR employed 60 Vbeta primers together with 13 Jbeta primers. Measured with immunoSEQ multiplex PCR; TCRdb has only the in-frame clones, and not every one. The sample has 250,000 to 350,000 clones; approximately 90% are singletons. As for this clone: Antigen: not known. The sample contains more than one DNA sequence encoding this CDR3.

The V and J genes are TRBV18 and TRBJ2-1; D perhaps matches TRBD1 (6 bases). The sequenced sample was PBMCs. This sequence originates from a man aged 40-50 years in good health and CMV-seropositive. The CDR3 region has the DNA TGTGCCAGCTCCCCAACAGGGAATGAGCAGTTCTTC. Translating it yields CASSPTGNEQFF. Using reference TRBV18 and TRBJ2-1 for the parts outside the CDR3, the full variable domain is NAGVMQNPRHLVRRRGQEARLRCSPMKGHSHVYWYRQLPEEGLKFMVYLQKENIIDESGMPKERFSAEFPKEGPSILRIQQVVRGDSAAYFCASSPTGNEQFFGPGTRLTVL.